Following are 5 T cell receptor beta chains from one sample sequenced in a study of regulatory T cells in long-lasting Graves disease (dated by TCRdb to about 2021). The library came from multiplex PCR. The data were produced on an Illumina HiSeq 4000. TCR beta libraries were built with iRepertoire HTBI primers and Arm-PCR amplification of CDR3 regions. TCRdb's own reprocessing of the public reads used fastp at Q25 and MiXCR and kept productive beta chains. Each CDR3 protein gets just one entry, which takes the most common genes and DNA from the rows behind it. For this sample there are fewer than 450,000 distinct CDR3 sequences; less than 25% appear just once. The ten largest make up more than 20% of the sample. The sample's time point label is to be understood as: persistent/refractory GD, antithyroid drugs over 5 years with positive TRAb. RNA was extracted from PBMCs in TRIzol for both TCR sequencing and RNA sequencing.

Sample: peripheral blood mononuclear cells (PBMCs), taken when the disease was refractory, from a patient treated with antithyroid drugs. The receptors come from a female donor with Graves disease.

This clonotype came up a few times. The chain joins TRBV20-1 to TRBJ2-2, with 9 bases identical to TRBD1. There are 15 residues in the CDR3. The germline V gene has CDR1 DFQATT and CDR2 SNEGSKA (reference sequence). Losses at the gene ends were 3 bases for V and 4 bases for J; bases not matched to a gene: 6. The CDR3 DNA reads TGCAGTGCTAGCCCGACAGGGGGATTCACCGGGGAGCTGTTTTTT. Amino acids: CSASPTGGFTGELFF.

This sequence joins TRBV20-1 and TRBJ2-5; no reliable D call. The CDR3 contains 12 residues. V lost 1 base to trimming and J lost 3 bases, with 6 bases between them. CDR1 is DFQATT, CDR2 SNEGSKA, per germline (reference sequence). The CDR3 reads CSARGQEETQYF. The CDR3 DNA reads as TGCAGTGCTAGAGGGCAGGAAGAGACCCAGTACTTC.

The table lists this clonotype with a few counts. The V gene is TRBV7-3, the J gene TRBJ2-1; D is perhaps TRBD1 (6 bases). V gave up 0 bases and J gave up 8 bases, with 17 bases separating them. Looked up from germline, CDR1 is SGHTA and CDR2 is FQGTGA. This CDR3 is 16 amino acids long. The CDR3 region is CASSLTGTGNKDEQFF. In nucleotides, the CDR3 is TGTGCCAGCAGCTTAACCGGAACAGGGAATAAAGATGAGCAGTTCTTC.

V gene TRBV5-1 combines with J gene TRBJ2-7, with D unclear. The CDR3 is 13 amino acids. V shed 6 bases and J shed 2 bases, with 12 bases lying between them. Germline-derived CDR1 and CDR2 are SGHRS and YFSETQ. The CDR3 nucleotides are TGCGCCAGCACAGGTGGGCACGCCTACGAGCAGTACTTC. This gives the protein CASTGGHAYEQYF.

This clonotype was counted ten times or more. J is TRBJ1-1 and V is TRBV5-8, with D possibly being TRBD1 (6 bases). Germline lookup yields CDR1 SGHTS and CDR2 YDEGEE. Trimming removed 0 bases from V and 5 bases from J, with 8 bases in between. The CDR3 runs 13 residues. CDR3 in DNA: TGTGCCAGCAGCTTGGCGGGGGCGACTGAAGCTTTCTTT. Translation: CASSLAGATEAFF. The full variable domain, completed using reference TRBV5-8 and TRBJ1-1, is EAGVTQSPTHLIKTRGQQATLRCSPISGHTSVYWYQQALGLGLQFLLWYDEGEERNRGNFPPRFSGRQFPNYSSELNVNALELEDSALYLCASSLAGATEAFFGQGTRLTVV.